These 16 T cell receptor beta chains were all obtained from the same sample, sequenced in a study of neurological immune-mediated disorders. TCRdb re-called the 5' RACE reads with MiXCR, one entry per CDR3 protein. The sample has about 60,000 distinct CDR3 sequences; 3.5% to 4.5% are singletons. Sequenced material: PBMCs. The receptor source for this set is a woman in her forties or fifties with multiple sclerosis.

This clonotype showed up many times. The genes are TRBV4-3 and TRBJ1-1; D possibly corresponds to TRBD1 (6 bases). The CDR3 totals 15 residues. V was clipped by 0 bases and J by 5 bases, with 13 bases between them. Germline V gene lookup returns CDR1 LGHNA and CDR2 YSLEER. CDR3 nucleotide sequence: TGCGCCAGCAGCCAAGATCTACAGGGTCTAACTGAAGCTTTCTTT. As protein: CASSQDLQGLTEAFF.

Within the sample, this clonotype is medium-sized (0.01 to 0.1%). The rearrangement links TRBV12-3 or TRBV12-4 to TRBJ2-7; D perhaps matches TRBD1 (5 bases). The V end lost 3 bases, the J end lost 3 bases, and 9 bases lay between the germline ends. The CDR3 runs to 13 residues. CDR3 sequence (DNA): TGTGCCAGCAGTTTCAGGGAAGGCTACGAGCAGTACTTC. Protein: CASSFREGYEQYF.

This clonotype was observed at least ten times. The chain combines TRBV3-1 with TRBJ2-1; possible D gene TRBD1, 5 bases. The CDR3 covers 17 residues. Trimming removed 4 bases at V and 0 bases at J, with 16 bases between. Germline loops: CDR1 LGHDT, CDR2 YNNKEL (reference sequence). DNA of the CDR3: TGTGCCAGCAGCCCCCACCCAGACAGACGCTCCTACAATGAGCAGTTCTTC. This sequence encodes CASSPHPDRRSYNEQFF.

In the case of this clonotype: The germline gene is not matched at one end of the junction; a read error may be the cause. The V call is TRBV29-1, the J call TRBJ1-5; D may be TRBD1 (6 bases). The CDR3 is made up of 14 amino acids. CDR1 is SQVTM and CDR2 is ANQGSEA in the germline V gene. As DNA, the CDR3 is TGCAGCGTAGTTACAGGGACGGGCAATCAGCCCCAGAATTTT. It specifies CSVVTGTGNQPQNF.

Turning to this clonotype: Being one base from a much bigger clone, this may be a read error. The chain is built from TRBV12-3 or TRBV12-4 and TRBJ1-1, with D tentatively TRBD1 (6 bases). The CDR3 has 13 residues. V lost 6 bases and J lost 5, with 13 bases in between. CDR3: CASRRQVQTEAFF. CDR3 sequence (DNA): TGTGCCAGCAGGAGACAGGTGCAGACTGAAGCTTTCTTT.

This clonotype was recorded a few times. The V call is TRBV5-1, the J call TRBJ2-2; D call uncertain. This CDR3 spans 14 amino acids. With 0 bases removed from V and 7 bases from J, the gap between germline ends came to 10 bases. Germline loops: CDR1 SGHRS, CDR2 YFSETQ. The CDR3 DNA follows: TGCGCCAGCAGCTTGGGAAGGCCCGACGGGGAGCTGTTTTTT. Its protein is CASSLGRPDGELFF.

Ten or more counts support this clonotype. V is TRBV20-1 and J is TRBJ1-5; tentative D call: TRBD1 (5 bases). Trimming pared 0 bases from V and 1 base from J, leaving 13 bases between. Germline V gene data show CDR1 as DFQATT and CDR2 as SNEGSKA (reference sequence). The CDR3 runs to 16 residues. Here the CDR3 reads CSARDGATGSNQPQHF. Here the CDR3 DNA reads TGCAGTGCTAGAGATGGGGCCACGGGAAGCAATCAGCCCCAGCATTTT.

V and J are TRBV11-1 and TRBJ2-5, with no clear D. Germline CDR1 is SGHAT and CDR2 is FQDESV (reference sequence). Deletions cut 8 bases from V and 7 bases from J, with 17 bases between. This CDR3 is built from 13 residues. The CDR3 DNA reads as TGTGCCAGCTCTCTAAAGCCCGGTGGGACCCAGTACTTC. Translated: CASSLKPGGTQYF.

This clonotype was seen many times. The chain has TRBV7-8 and TRBJ1-2; TRBD1 is a possible D gene (5 bases). CDR1 is SGHVS, CDR2 FQNEAQ, per germline. V dropped 2 bases and J dropped 5 bases, with 15 bases sitting between them. The CDR3 is made up of 15 amino acids. The chain's CDR3 is CASSLRGYSSYGYTF. As DNA, the CDR3 is TGTGCCAGCAGCTTACGGGGGTACTCCTCTTATGGCTACACCTTC. Combining the CDR3 with reference TRBV7-8 and TRBJ1-2 gives the whole variable domain GAGVSQSPRYKVAKRGQDVALRCDPISGHVSLFWYQQALGQGPEFLTYFQNEAQLDKSGLPSDRFFAERPEGSVSTLKIQRTQQEDSAVYLCASSLRGYSSYGYTFGSGTRLTVV.

This clonotype appeared many times. The rearrangement joins TRBV5-1 to TRBJ2-5; D is uncertain. This CDR3 has 14 amino acids. Germline V gene lookup returns CDR1 SGHRS and CDR2 YFSETQ. Trimming took 0 bases from V and 8 from J, leaving 14 bases between them. DNA of the CDR3: TGCGCCAGCAGCTTGGAATCCCAAATGAGTACCCAGTACTTC. Its translation: CASSLESQMSTQYF.

The sample holds many counts of this clonotype. Germline is not matched at one junction end, which may reflect a read error. The genes are TRBV20-1 and TRBJ1-6; 7 bases map to TRBD1. This CDR3 has 16 amino acids. CDR1 DFQATT and CDR2 SNEGSKA come from the germline V gene (reference sequence). The CDR3 protein is CSARLTGTANNSPLNF. CDR3 nucleotides: TGCAGTGCTAGACTTACAGGGACAGCTAATAATTCACCCCTCAACTTT.

This clonotype showed up many times. The V call is TRBV2, the J call TRBJ1-5; D uncertain. The CDR3 covers 13 residues. Trimming removed 4 bases at V and 2 bases at J, with 6 bases between. Germline lookup yields CDR1 SNHLY and CDR2 FYNNEI. As DNA, the CDR3 is TGTGCCAGCAGTGCTGAGGGCAATCAGCCCCAGCATTTT. Translation: CASSAEGNQPQHF. Full variable domain (rest looked up from reference TRBV2 and TRBJ1-5): EPEVTQTPSHQVTQMGQEVILRCVPISNHLYFYWYRQILGQKVEFLVSFYNNEISEKSEIFDDQFSVERPDGSNFTLKIRSTKLEDSAMYFCASSAEGNQPQHFGDGTRLSIL.

Many counts were recorded for this clonotype. This rearrangement joins TRBV5-1 to TRBJ2-5; D ambiguous. The germline V and J ends were trimmed by 0 bases and 5 bases, with 8 bases remaining between them. The CDR3 is 13 residues long. Germline-derived CDR1 and CDR2 are SGHRS and YFSETQ. CDR3 loop: CASSLGARETQYF. CDR3 sequence (DNA): TGCGCCAGCAGCTTGGGGGCCCGGGAGACCCAGTACTTC.

This clonotype was seen more than once but under ten times. A much larger clone differs by one base, so this may be a read error. The chain carries TRBV9 and TRBJ2-7; unclear D gene. CDR1 is SGDLS, CDR2 YYNGEE, per germline. The CDR3 has 14 amino acids. V lost 3 bases and J lost 1, with 11 bases in between. The CDR3 region is CASSAMERSYEQYF. The CDR3 bases are TGTGCCAGCAGCGCGATGGAAAGATCCTACGAGCAGTACTTC.

Ten or more counts support this clonotype. The rearrangement uses TRBV7-9 and TRBJ1-1, with D possibly TRBD1 on 5 matching bases. Per germline, CDR1 SEHNR and CDR2 FQNEAQ (reference sequence). The V and J ends lost 3 bases and 3 bases respectively, with 8 bases between them. This CDR3 comprises 13 residues. The DNA for the CDR3 is TGTGCCAGCAGCTTTGAGGGGTACACTGAAGCTTTCTTT. It yields the protein CASSFEGYTEAFF.

The sample holds many counts of this clonotype. The rearrangement uses TRBV28 and TRBJ2-7, with no clear D. The germline V gene has CDR1 MDHEN and CDR2 SYDVKM. V was cut by 3 bases and J by 6 bases, with 18 bases left in between. CDR3 length: 15 amino acids. The CDR3 region has the DNA TGTGCCAGCAGTTTTTCAGGACCATTTGGGATCGAGCAGTACTTC. Protein: CASSFSGPFGIEQYF.